Shown below are 25 T cell receptor beta chains from a single sample sequenced in a study of blood T cell repertoires in COVID-19. The table came from immunoSEQ multiplex PCR; TCRdb's copy has only in-frame clones and leaves some out. The sample carries approximately 250,000 clones, around 86% recorded once. The sequencing input was peripheral blood. The source is a woman aged 55-70 years who had recovered from COVID-19.

The V and J genes are TRBV7-2 and TRBJ1-2, with TRBD1 matching over 10 bases. V shed 2 bases and J 4 bases; nucleotides not matched to a gene: 7. This CDR3 has 16 amino acids. Per the germline V gene, CDR1 is SGHTA and CDR2 is FQGNSA. CDR3 sequence: CASSLWGGQGLYGYTF. The CDR3, as DNA: TGTGCCAGCAGCTTATGGGGGGGACAGGGGCTCTATGGCTACACCTTC.

This chain uses TRBV5-1 with TRBJ2-3; 8 bases line up with TRBD2. Losses at the gene ends were 7 bases for V and 1 base for J; bases not matched to a gene: 2. This CDR3 is 13 amino acids long. CDR1 is SGHRS, CDR2 YFSETQ, per germline. The CDR3 nucleotides are TGCGCCAGCGGGCGGGGGGGCACAGATACGCAGTATTTT. This codes for CASGRGGTDTQYF.

The V call is TRBV27, the J call TRBJ1-1; D is undetermined. Germline V lookup: CDR1 MNHEY, CDR2 SMNVEV (reference sequence). This CDR3 spans 14 amino acids. Trimming cost V 8 bases and J 5 bases, with 18 bases left between them. The CDR3 DNA reads TGTGCCAGCCGGCGGACGGGCAGGAGGACTGAAGCTTTCTTT. It yields the protein CASRRTGRRTEAFF.

This clone turned up a few times. This chain connects TRBV10-3 to TRBJ1-6; 11 positions match TRBD1. Germline-derived CDR1 and CDR2 are ENHRY and SYGVKD. Trimming at V came to 3 bases and at J to 9 bases, leaving 1 base not matched to a gene. The CDR3 has 14 amino acids. The CDR3 sequence: CAISDGTGGSPLHF. The CDR3 bases are TGTGCCATCAGTGATGGGACAGGGGGTTCACCCCTCCACTTT.

This clone occurred once. This chain joins TRBV11-3 and TRBJ2-3; perhaps TRBD2 as D (6 bases). Trimming stripped 1 base from V and 4 bases from J, with 15 bases between. The V gene's germline CDR1 is SGHNT and CDR2 YENEEA. The CDR3 covers 16 residues. The CDR3 nucleotides are TGTGCCAGCAGCTTAGGGAAGAGGTGGGGGGCAGATACGCAGTATTTT. Translating gives CASSLGKRWGADTQYF.

V is TRBV10-3 and J is TRBJ1-5; 9 nucleotides line up with TRBD1. V shed 2 bases and J 2 bases; nucleotides not matched to a gene: 13. The CDR3 runs 19 residues. Looked up from germline, CDR1 is ENHRY and CDR2 is SYGVKD. In nucleotides, the CDR3 is TGTGCCATCAGTGAGGTTCCGGGACAGGGACGTATGGGCAATCAGCCCCAGCATTTT. It translates to CAISEVPGQGRMGNQPQHF.

The chain is built from TRBV3-1 (or the pseudogene TRBV3-2) and TRBJ1-1, with D hard to call. The CDR3 spans 13 residues. Trimming took 3 bases from V and 5 from J, leaving 10 bases between them. Germline CDR1 reads LGHDT; CDR2 reads YNNKEL (reference sequence). CDR3 in amino acids: CASSHAGKTEAFF. CDR3 coding DNA: TGTGCCAGCAGCCATGCGGGGAAGACTGAAGCTTTCTTT.

The V gene is TRBV5-1, the J gene TRBJ2-3; 9 bases align to TRBD2. This CDR3 has 15 residues. Germline CDR1 is SGHRS and CDR2 is YFSETQ. V was clipped by 4 bases and J by 5 bases; unmatched bases: 8. Here the CDR3 reads CASSPPRGGGDTQYF. Written as DNA, the CDR3 is TGCGCCAGCAGCCCCCCGCGGGGGGGAGGAGATACGCAGTATTTT.

The chain combines TRBV10-1 with TRBJ1-2, with 9 bases fitting TRBD1. The J segment lost 6 bases and the V segment lost 4 bases, leaving 12 bases of the junction unmatched. The CDR3 runs to 16 residues. Germline values: CDR1 WNHNN, CDR2 SYGVQD (reference sequence). CDR3 coding DNA: TGCGCCAGCAGTGTCCCGATCACAGGGGGCACCCATGGCTACACCTTC. Amino acid sequence: CASSVPITGGTHGYTF.

The rearrangement joins TRBV18 to TRBJ2-7, with 7 bases fitting TRBD1. The CDR3 is 14 residues long. Germline V gives CDR1 KGHSH, CDR2 LQKENI. The V segment lost 6 bases and the J segment 3 bases; nucleotides outside the gene matches: 8. The CDR3 here is CASSPIGTDYEQYF. CDR3 nucleotides: TGTGCCAGCTCTCCGATTGGGACAGACTACGAGCAGTACTTC.

The chain combines TRBV29-1 with TRBJ2-5, with a weak D call TRBD1 (6 bases). Germline CDR1 and CDR2: SQVTM and ANQGSEA. The CDR3 sequence is 13 residues long. V lost 4 bases to trimming and J lost 5 bases, with 14 bases between them. The CDR3 coding sequence is TGCAGCGTTGGGGGGCGATTGGGTGAGACCCAGTACTTC. Translating it yields CSVGGRLGETQYF.

The chain joins TRBV6-5 to TRBJ1-4, with no clear D. Germline V lookup: CDR1 MNHEY, CDR2 SVGAGI. The CDR3 runs 14 residues. V was shortened by 0 bases and J by 4 bases, with 6 bases between the two germline ends. Written as DNA, the CDR3 is TGTGCCAGCAGTTACTCGACAAATAATGAAAAACTGTTTTTT. This gives the protein CASSYSTNNEKLFF.

The J gene is TRBJ2-3, the V gene TRBV6-4; 11 bases map to TRBD2. The J segment lost 8 bases and the V segment lost 2 bases, leaving 6 bases of the junction unmatched. The germline V gene has CDR1 MRHNA and CDR2 SNTAGT. This CDR3 has 15 residues. The CDR3 DNA reads TGTGCCAGCAGTGACAATAGCGGGGGGGCCGTTACGCAGTATTTT. This gives the protein CASSDNSGGAVTQYF.

This clone showed up just once. This chain connects TRBV4-2 to TRBJ2-1; 9 bases line up with TRBD1. The CDR3 consists of 15 residues. The junction had 7 bases not matched to a gene; V was cut back by 4 bases and J by 6 bases. Germline CDR1 LGHNA, CDR2 YNFKEQ. CDR3 amino acids: CASSPQWTGANEQFF. Written as DNA, the CDR3 is TGTGCCAGCAGCCCCCAATGGACAGGGGCCAATGAGCAGTTCTTC.

The chain has TRBV14 and TRBJ1-2, with a tentative D call TRBD1 (5 bases). Trimming removed 3 bases at V and 2 bases at J, with 16 bases between. The CDR3 extends over 16 amino acids. CDR1 and CDR2 from the germline V gene are SGHDN and FVKESK. The CDR3 loop is CASSHPIPDSNYGYTF. In DNA, the CDR3 is TGTGCCAGCAGCCACCCTATACCCGACAGCAACTATGGCTACACCTTC. Full variable domain (rest looked up from reference TRBV14 and TRBJ1-2): EAGVTQFPSHSVIEKGQTVTLRCDPISGHDNLYWYRRVMGKEIKFLLHFVKESKQDESGMPNNRFLAERTGGTYSTLKVQPAELEDSGVYFCASSHPIPDSNYGYTFGSGTRLTVV.

The J gene is TRBJ2-5, the V gene TRBV6-5, with 8 bases identical to TRBD1. V gave up 8 bases and J gave up 2 bases; unmatched junction bases: 7. The germline CDR1 and CDR2 sequences are MNHEY and SVGAGI. The length of the CDR3 is 14 residues. CDR3 coding DNA: TGTGCCAGCGCTGGACAGGGAGTTCAAGAGACCCAGTACTTC. It is translated as CASAGQGVQETQYF.

The CDR3 sequence is CASSQTRWGGGEQYF. The CDR3 coding sequence is TGCGCCAGCAGCCAGACCCGGTGGGGAGGGGGAGAGCAGTACTTC. V gene TRBV4-3 combines with J gene TRBJ2-7; the D gene is possibly TRBD2 (7 bases). Germline CDR1 LGHNA, CDR2 YSLEER. The CDR3 runs 15 residues. The V end was cut by 3 bases, the J end by 7 bases, with 19 bases between.

With regard to this clone: The limits of the CDR3 on the DNA are not certain, so only TCRdb's listed CDR3 is given. The chain joins TRBV2 to TRBJ1-4. Germline V lookup: CDR1 SNHLY, CDR2 FYNNEI. The CDR3 comprises 15 residues, both ends counted. CDR3 sequence: CASILGVATNEKLFF.

V gene TRBV3-1 (or the pseudogene TRBV3-2) combines with J gene TRBJ1-6; 7 bases match TRBD1. Germline lookup yields CDR1 LGHDT and CDR2 YNNKEL (reference sequence). This CDR3 comprises 18 residues. V was clipped by 1 base and J by 7 bases; unmatched bases: 13. This CDR3 is CASSQGITQGVDNSPLHF. The CDR3 DNA reads as TGTGCCAGCAGCCAAGGGATCACCCAGGGGGTTGACAATTCACCCCTCCACTTT.

The chain employs TRBV7-8 and TRBJ1-2; D unclear. This CDR3 has 15 amino acids. Trimming took 2 bases from V and 4 from J, leaving 14 bases between them. Germline-derived CDR1 and CDR2 are SGHVS and FQNEAQ. The DNA for the CDR3 is TGTGCCAGCAGCTTATCCCGGGATGCCGGCTATGGCTACACCTTC. Encoded protein: CASSLSRDAGYGYTF.

The rearrangement joins TRBV5-1 to TRBJ1-2; D gene ambiguous. From germline, CDR1 is SGHRS and CDR2 YFSETQ. This CDR3 has 14 residues. V lost 2 bases, J lost 0 bases, and 8 bases lay in between. The CDR3 bases are TGCGCCAGCAGCTTTCAGTCCTCTAACTATGGCTACACCTTC. Protein: CASSFQSSNYGYTF.

The V gene is TRBV10-3, the J gene TRBJ2-5; D is possibly TRBD2 (5 bases). Trimming pared 6 bases from V and 2 bases from J, leaving 22 bases between. The CDR3 has 17 amino acids. Germline V gene sequence: CDR1 ENHRY, CDR2 SYGVKD. Written as DNA, the CDR3 is TGTGCCATCAGCGAGGGATTGGACTCCCGTGGGCAAGAGACCCAGTACTTC. Translated, it gives CAISEGLDSRGQETQYF.

This sequence joins TRBV7-6 and TRBJ2-7; 10 nucleotides agree with TRBD1. This CDR3 is 14 amino acids long. The germline CDR1 and CDR2 sequences are SGHVS and FNYEAQ. V lost 6 bases and J lost 2; bases outside the gene matches: 4. In DNA, the CDR3 is TGTGCCAGCAGTTCCGGGACAGGGGCCTACGAGCAGTACTTC. Its protein is CASSSGTGAYEQYF.

This chain uses TRBV27 with TRBJ1-1; D gene unclear. This CDR3 region has 14 residues. The V end lost 5 bases, the J end lost 0 bases, and 10 bases lay between the germline ends. Germline V gene data show CDR1 as MNHEY and CDR2 as SMNVEV (reference sequence). CDR3 in amino acids: CASSVNFLNTEAFF. As DNA, the CDR3 is TGTGCCAGCAGTGTCAACTTCTTGAACACTGAAGCTTTCTTT.

The rearrangement links TRBV4-2 to TRBJ2-1; D uncertain. Germline-derived CDR1 and CDR2 are LGHNA and YNFKEQ. This CDR3 contains 13 residues. The V and J ends lost 0 bases and 10 bases respectively, with 10 bases between them. The CDR3 coding sequence is TGTGCCAGCAGCCAAGAAGCCGCGTTGGAGCAGTTCTTC. Translating it yields CASSQEAALEQFF.